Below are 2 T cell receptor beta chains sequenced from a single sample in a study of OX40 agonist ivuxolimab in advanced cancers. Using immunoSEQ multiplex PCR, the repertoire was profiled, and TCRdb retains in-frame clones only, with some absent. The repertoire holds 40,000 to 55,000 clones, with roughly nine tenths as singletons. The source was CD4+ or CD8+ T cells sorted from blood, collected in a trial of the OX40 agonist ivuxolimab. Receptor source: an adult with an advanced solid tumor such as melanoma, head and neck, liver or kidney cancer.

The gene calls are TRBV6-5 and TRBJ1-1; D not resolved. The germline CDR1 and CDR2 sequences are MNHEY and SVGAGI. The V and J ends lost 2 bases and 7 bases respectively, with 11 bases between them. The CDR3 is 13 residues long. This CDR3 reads CASSYANTIEAFF. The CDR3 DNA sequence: TGTGCCAGCAGTTACGCCAACACTATTGAAGCTTTCTTT.

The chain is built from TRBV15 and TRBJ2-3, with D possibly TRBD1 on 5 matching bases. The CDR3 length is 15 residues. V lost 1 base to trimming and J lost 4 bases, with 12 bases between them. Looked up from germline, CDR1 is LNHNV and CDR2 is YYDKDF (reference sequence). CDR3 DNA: TGTGCCACCAGCAGAGTAATGCAGGGCCCAGATACGCAGTATTTT. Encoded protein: CATSRVMQGPDTQYF.